The rows below give T cell receptor beta chains drawn from one sample of a study of blood T cell repertoires in COVID-19. Clones were read by immunoSEQ multiplex PCR, and TCRdb kept only the in-frame ones, dropping some. Here the sample spans 210,000 or so clones, 75% to 90% being singletons. Sequenced input: peripheral blood. Receptor source: a human donor in a cohort sampled during active COVID-19. The CDR3 runs from the conserved cysteine through the conserved F or W. Each record gives: J gene, clone size, D gene, V gene, CDR3 protein, CDR3 DNA. A D gene is named only where the DNA matches it firmly. Some rows have no size entry. The others give once, few or many, or a class for an expanded clone.

J gene: TRBJ2-7; clone size: NA; D gene: NA; V gene: TRBV6-5; CDR3 protein: CASRSPGLSYEQYF; CDR3 DNA: TGTGCCAGCAGGTCCCCGGGACTTTCGTACGAGCAGTACTTC
J gene: TRBJ2-2; clone size: NA; D gene: NA; V gene: TRBV24-1; CDR3 protein: CATSDTGNTGELFF; CDR3 DNA: TGTGCCACCAGTGATACAGGGAACACCGGGGAGCTGTTTTTT
J gene: TRBJ2-7; clone size: NA; D gene: NA; V gene: TRBV5-6; CDR3 protein: CASSLSRGEQYF; CDR3 DNA: TGTGCCAGCAGCCTGTCAAGGGGCGAGCAGTACTTC
J gene: TRBJ1-2; clone size: NA; D gene: TRBD1; V gene: TRBV12-3/TRBV12-4; CDR3 protein: CASSWDSQYGYTF; CDR3 DNA: TGTGCCAGCAGTTGGGACAGCCAGTATGGCTACACCTTC
J gene: TRBJ2-1; clone size: NA; D gene: NA; V gene: TRBV11-2; CDR3 protein: CASSLVLTYNEQFF; CDR3 DNA: TGTGCCAGCAGCTTAGTACTCACTTACAATGAGCAGTTCTTC
J gene: TRBJ2-2; clone size: NA; D gene: NA; V gene: TRBV29-1; CDR3 protein: CSAKPDKHTGELFF; CDR3 DNA: TGCAGCGCCAAACCAGACAAGCACACCGGGGAGCTGTTTTTT
J gene: TRBJ2-3; clone size: NA; D gene: TRBD2; V gene: TRBV5-1; CDR3 protein: CASSLVASGSRTDTQYF; CDR3 DNA: TGCGCCAGCAGCTTGGTGGCTAGCGGGAGTAGGACAGATACGCAGTATTTT
J gene: TRBJ2-1; clone size: once; D gene: TRBD1; V gene: TRBV11-3; CDR3 protein: CASSRRTGGPNEQFF; CDR3 DNA: TGTGCCAGCAGCCGTAGGACAGGGGGGCCCAATGAGCAGTTCTTC
J gene: TRBJ2-1; clone size: NA; D gene: TRBD1; V gene: TRBV7-2; CDR3 protein: CASSFRQGYNEQFF; CDR3 DNA: TGTGCCAGCAGCTTCCGACAGGGGTACAATGAGCAGTTCTTC
J gene: TRBJ2-5; clone size: NA; D gene: TRBD2; V gene: TRBV29-1; CDR3 protein: CSVGGRGSGPRETQYF; CDR3 DNA: TGCAGCGTTGGAGGTCGCGGGAGTGGCCCCCGAGAGACCCAGTACTTC
J gene: TRBJ2-7; clone size: NA; D gene: TRBD2; V gene: TRBV9; CDR3 protein: CASSPGQRELEQYF; CDR3 DNA: TGTGCCAGCAGCCCCGGCCAGCGGGAGCTCGAGCAGTACTTC
J gene: TRBJ2-7; clone size: few; D gene: TRBD1; V gene: TRBV6-5; CDR3 protein: CASTQTSTGTSEQYF; CDR3 DNA: TGTGCCAGCACACAGACCTCGACAGGGACGTCCGAGCAGTACTTC
J gene: TRBJ2-7; clone size: NA; D gene: TRBD2; V gene: TRBV6-5; CDR3 protein: CASSYSGRSYEQYF; CDR3 DNA: TGTGCCAGCAGTTATAGCGGGAGAAGCTACGAGCAGTACTTC
J gene: TRBJ2-7; clone size: NA; D gene: TRBD1; V gene: TRBV24-1; CDR3 protein: CATSEPGTGGREQYF; CDR3 DNA: TGTGCCACCAGTGAGCCCGGGACAGGGGGTCGGGAGCAGTACTTC
J gene: TRBJ1-2; clone size: NA; D gene: TRBD1; V gene: TRBV6-5; CDR3 protein: CASRDREKGYTF; CDR3 DNA: TGTGCCAGCAGGGACAGGGAGAAAGGCTACACCTTC
J gene: TRBJ2-7; clone size: NA; D gene: NA; V gene: TRBV5-6; CDR3 protein: CASSLGTSTGEQYF; CDR3 DNA: TGTGCCAGCAGCTTGGGGACAAGTACGGGCGAGCAGTACTTC
J gene: TRBJ1-5; clone size: once; D gene: NA; V gene: TRBV7-2; CDR3 protein: CASSPRASEGQPQHF; CDR3 DNA: TGTGCCAGCAGCCCGCGAGCTTCGGAGGGTCAGCCCCAGCATTTT
J gene: TRBJ1-5; clone size: NA; D gene: TRBD1; V gene: TRBV10-2; CDR3 protein: CASSRGDSNQPQHF; CDR3 DNA: TGCGCCAGTAGCAGGGGGGATAGCAATCAGCCCCAGCATTTT
J gene: TRBJ2-7; clone size: NA; D gene: TRBD1; V gene: TRBV6-6; CDR3 protein: CASRGRDRGLDEQYF; CDR3 DNA: TGTGCCAGCAGGGGGAGGGACAGGGGGCTGGACGAGCAGTACTTC
J gene: TRBJ1-1; clone size: NA; D gene: TRBD1; V gene: TRBV7-3; CDR3 protein: CASSRTGGDTEAFF; CDR3 DNA: TGTGCCAGCAGCCGGACAGGGGGAGACACTGAAGCTTTCTTT
J gene: TRBJ2-2; clone size: NA; D gene: NA; V gene: TRBV25-1; CDR3 protein: CASSDRIANTGELFF; CDR3 DNA: TGTGCCAGCAGTGACAGGATCGCGAACACCGGGGAGCTGTTTTTT
J gene: TRBJ2-7; clone size: NA; D gene: NA; V gene: TRBV3-1/TRBV3-2; CDR3 protein: CASSQGARTYEQYF; CDR3 DNA: TGTGCCAGCAGCCAAGGCGCCAGGACCTACGAGCAGTACTTC
J gene: TRBJ2-1; clone size: NA; D gene: NA; V gene: TRBV3-1/TRBV3-2; CDR3 protein: CASSQESPLVSQFF; CDR3 DNA: TGTGCCAGCAGCCAAGAATCCCCACTAGTCTCCCAGTTCTTC
J gene: TRBJ1-5; clone size: NA; D gene: NA; V gene: TRBV30; CDR3 protein: CAWSSGGNQPQHF; CDR3 DNA: TGTGCCTGGAGTTCGGGGGGAAATCAGCCCCAGCATTTT
J gene: TRBJ1-1; clone size: NA; D gene: NA; V gene: TRBV4-3; CDR3 protein: CASRYYSEGREDTEAFF; CDR3 DNA: TGCGCCAGCAGATATTATTCGGAAGGCAGGGAGGACACTGAAGCTTTCTTT
J gene: TRBJ2-1; clone size: NA; D gene: NA; V gene: TRBV6-2/TRBV6-3; CDR3 protein: CASSYGGFSYNEQFF; CDR3 DNA: TGTGCCAGCAGTTACGGCGGTTTTTCCTACAATGAGCAGTTCTTC
J gene: TRBJ1-2; clone size: NA; D gene: TRBD1; V gene: TRBV7-8; CDR3 protein: CASSSGTGDRGGYTF; CDR3 DNA: TGTGCCAGCAGCTCTGGGACAGGGGATCGTGGGGGCTACACCTTC
J gene: TRBJ2-5; clone size: NA; D gene: TRBD1; V gene: TRBV4-2; CDR3 protein: CASSPRQGAGETQYF; CDR3 DNA: TGTGCCAGCAGCCCCCGACAGGGGGCAGGAGAGACCCAGTACTTC
J gene: TRBJ2-2; clone size: NA; D gene: TRBD1; V gene: TRBV6-5; CDR3 protein: CASSSSGTGNTGELFF; CDR3 DNA: TGTGCCAGCAGTTCTTCCGGGACAGGGAACACCGGGGAGCTGTTTTTT
J gene: TRBJ2-5; clone size: NA; D gene: TRBD1; V gene: TRBV4-1; CDR3 protein: CASSQDGTGVIQETQYF; CDR3 DNA: TGCGCCAGCAGCCAAGATGGGACAGGGGTAATACAAGAGACCCAGTACTTC
J gene: TRBJ1-5; clone size: once; D gene: NA; V gene: TRBV21-1; CDR3 protein: CASSTITGTGEPRDQPQHF; CDR3 DNA: TGTGCCAGCAGCACCATAACCGGGACAGGGGAGCCAAGGGATCAGCCCCAGCATTTT
J gene: TRBJ2-7; clone size: NA; D gene: TRBD2; V gene: TRBV19; CDR3 protein: CASSRTSGSYEQYF; CDR3 DNA: TGTGCCAGTAGCCGGACTAGCGGATCCTACGAGCAGTACTTC
J gene: TRBJ1-2; clone size: NA; D gene: TRBD1; V gene: TRBV18; CDR3 protein: CASSPGTGVPWDYGYTF; CDR3 DNA: TGTGCCAGCTCACCAGGTACAGGGGTCCCTTGGGACTATGGCTACACCTTC
J gene: TRBJ2-3; clone size: NA; D gene: TRBD2; V gene: TRBV30; CDR3 protein: CAWTGLAGDSSTDTQYF; CDR3 DNA: TGTGCCTGGACCGGACTAGCGGGGGACTCTAGCACAGATACGCAGTATTTT
J gene: TRBJ1-4; clone size: NA; D gene: NA; V gene: TRBV30; CDR3 protein: CAWRSLATNEKLFF; CDR3 DNA: TGTGCCTGGAGGTCCCTTGCAACTAATGAAAAACTGTTTTTT
J gene: TRBJ2-2; clone size: NA; D gene: NA; V gene: TRBV6-4; CDR3 protein: CASSLTGNTGELFF; CDR3 DNA: TGTGCCAGCAGTCTTACAGGGAACACCGGGGAGCTGTTTTTT
J gene: TRBJ2-7; clone size: NA; D gene: TRBD2; V gene: TRBV13; CDR3 protein: CASSPRTRGNRIYEQYF; CDR3 DNA: TGTGCCAGCAGCCCACGGACTAGAGGAAATCGAATCTACGAGCAGTACTTC
J gene: TRBJ2-7; clone size: NA; D gene: NA; V gene: TRBV11-2; CDR3 protein: CASSSNPGLFGEQYF; CDR3 DNA: TGTGCCAGCAGCTCGAACCCAGGGCTATTTGGGGAGCAGTACTTC
J gene: TRBJ2-2; clone size: NA; D gene: NA; V gene: TRBV6-6; CDR3 protein: CASTDGQLANTGELFF; CDR3 DNA: TGTGCCAGCACCGACGGACAGTTAGCGAACACCGGGGAGCTGTTTTTT
J gene: TRBJ2-7; clone size: NA; D gene: NA; V gene: TRBV6-1; CDR3 protein: CASSERRARYEQYF; CDR3 DNA: TGTGCCAGCAGTGAACGGCGGGCGAGGTACGAGCAGTACTTC
J gene: TRBJ1-6; clone size: NA; D gene: NA; V gene: TRBV2; CDR3 protein: CASRAFLGRTDNSPLHF; CDR3 DNA: TGTGCCAGCAGGGCGTTTTTGGGGCGGACGGATAATTCACCCCTCCACTTT
J gene: TRBJ2-7; clone size: NA; D gene: TRBD1; V gene: TRBV7-2; CDR3 protein: CASSLAPGGIYEQYF; CDR3 DNA: TGTGCCAGCAGCTTAGCGCCAGGGGGTATCTACGAGCAGTACTTC
J gene: TRBJ2-1; clone size: NA; D gene: NA; V gene: TRBV19; CDR3 protein: CASIERRGSYNEQFF; CDR3 DNA: TGTGCCAGTATCGAGCGTCGGGGCTCCTACAATGAGCAGTTCTTC
J gene: TRBJ2-5; clone size: NA; D gene: TRBD2; V gene: TRBV27; CDR3 protein: CASSWYAGVETQYF; CDR3 DNA: TGTGCCAGCAGTTGGTACGCGGGAGTGGAGACCCAGTACTTC
J gene: TRBJ2-7; clone size: NA; D gene: TRBD1; V gene: TRBV28; CDR3 protein: CASSLGQVISYEQYF; CDR3 DNA: TGTGCCAGCAGTTTAGGACAGGTGATCTCCTACGAGCAGTACTTC
J gene: TRBJ2-7; clone size: NA; D gene: TRBD2; V gene: TRBV6-6; CDR3 protein: CASSYFRSGDEQYF; CDR3 DNA: TGTGCCAGCAGTTACTTTCGGAGCGGGGACGAGCAGTACTTC
J gene: TRBJ1-2; clone size: NA; D gene: TRBD1; V gene: TRBV28; CDR3 protein: CASRKTGTGNYGYTF; CDR3 DNA: TGTGCCAGCAGGAAAACCGGGACAGGGAACTATGGCTACACCTTC
J gene: TRBJ2-7; clone size: NA; D gene: TRBD1; V gene: TRBV12-3/TRBV12-4; CDR3 protein: CASSLDRTKQYF; CDR3 DNA: TGTGCCAGCAGTTTGGACAGGACCAAGCAGTACTTC
J gene: TRBJ2-7; clone size: NA; D gene: NA; V gene: TRBV5-1; CDR3 protein: CASSLWAGSSYEQYF; CDR3 DNA: TGCGCCAGCAGCTTGTGGGCGGGGAGCTCCTACGAGCAGTACTTC
J gene: TRBJ2-5; clone size: NA; D gene: NA; V gene: TRBV5-1; CDR3 protein: CASSLGGANQETQYF; CDR3 DNA: TGCGCCAGCAGCTTGGGGGGAGCCAACCAAGAGACCCAGTACTTC
J gene: TRBJ2-1; clone size: NA; D gene: NA; V gene: TRBV24-1; CDR3 protein: CATRGSSYNEQFF; CDR3 DNA: TGTGCCACCAGAGGGAGCTCCTACAATGAGCAGTTCTTC
J gene: TRBJ1-3; clone size: NA; D gene: TRBD1; V gene: TRBV6-1; CDR3 protein: CASSEGQGSSGNTIYF; CDR3 DNA: TGTGCCAGCAGTGAGGGACAGGGGAGCTCTGGAAACACCATATATTTT
J gene: TRBJ1-3; clone size: NA; D gene: NA; V gene: TRBV28; CDR3 protein: CASSLDSSNGNTIYF; CDR3 DNA: TGTGCCAGCAGTTTGGACAGTAGCAATGGAAACACCATATATTTT
J gene: TRBJ2-3; clone size: NA; D gene: NA; V gene: TRBV24-1; CDR3 protein: CATVGFTDTQYF; CDR3 DNA: TGTGCCACCGTCGGGTTCACAGATACGCAGTATTTT
J gene: TRBJ2-7; clone size: NA; D gene: NA; V gene: TRBV27; CDR3 protein: CASSLFLYTGYEQYF; CDR3 DNA: TGTGCCAGCAGTTTATTTCTATATACAGGATACGAGCAGTACTTC
J gene: TRBJ1-5; clone size: NA; D gene: TRBD1; V gene: TRBV7-6; CDR3 protein: CASSYGTGAGQPQHF; CDR3 DNA: TGTGCCAGCAGCTACGGTACAGGGGCCGGACAGCCCCAGCATTTT
J gene: TRBJ2-1; clone size: NA; D gene: TRBD1; V gene: TRBV11-2; CDR3 protein: CASSLNRGRIYEQFF; CDR3 DNA: TGTGCCAGCAGCTTAAACAGGGGGCGGATATATGAGCAGTTCTTC
J gene: TRBJ2-7; clone size: once; D gene: TRBD1; V gene: TRBV7-7; CDR3 protein: CASSPGQGDYEQYF; CDR3 DNA: TGTGCCAGCAGTCCGGGACAGGGAGATTACGAGCAGTACTTC
J gene: TRBJ1-6; clone size: NA; D gene: TRBD1; V gene: TRBV28; CDR3 protein: CASSLRGQYNSPLHF; CDR3 DNA: TGTGCCAGCAGCCTGAGGGGACAGTATAATTCACCCCTCCACTTT
J gene: TRBJ2-7; clone size: few; D gene: TRBD2; V gene: TRBV3-1/TRBV3-2; CDR3 protein: CASSQELAGGYEQYF; CDR3 DNA: TGTGCCAGCAGCCAAGAACTCGCGGGAGGTTACGAGCAGTACTTC